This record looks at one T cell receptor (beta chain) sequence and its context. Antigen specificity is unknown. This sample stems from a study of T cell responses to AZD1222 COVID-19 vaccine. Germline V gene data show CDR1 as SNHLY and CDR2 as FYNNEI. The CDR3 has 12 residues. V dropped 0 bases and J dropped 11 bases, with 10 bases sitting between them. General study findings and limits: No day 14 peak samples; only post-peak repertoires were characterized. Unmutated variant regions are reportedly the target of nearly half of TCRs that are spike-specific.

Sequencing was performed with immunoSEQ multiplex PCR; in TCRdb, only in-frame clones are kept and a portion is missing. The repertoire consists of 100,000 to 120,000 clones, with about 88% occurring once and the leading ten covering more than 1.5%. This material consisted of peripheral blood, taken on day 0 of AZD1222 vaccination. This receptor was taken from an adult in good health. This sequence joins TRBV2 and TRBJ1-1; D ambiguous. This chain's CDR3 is CASSEATIGAFF. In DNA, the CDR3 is TGTGCCAGCAGTGAAGCCACAATCGGGGCTTTCTTT. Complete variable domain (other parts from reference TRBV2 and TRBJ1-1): EPEVTQTPSHQVTQMGQEVILRCVPISNHLYFYWYRQILGQKVEFLVSFYNNEISEKSEIFDDQFSVERPDGSNFTLKIRSTKLEDSAMYFCASSEATIGAFFGQGTRLTVV.